The 3 T cell receptor beta chains below all came from one sample that was sequenced in a study of T-cell reconstitution after alpha-beta-depleted transplantation in children. For TCRbeta, the library was prepared with unique molecular identifiers. In TCRdb, the PCR reads were re-called with MiXCR into one record per CDR3 protein. The sample records about 1,000,000 distinct CDR3 sequences, less than 30% being singletons. Specimen: PBMCs, mostly from graft donor cells, collected 360 days after TCRalphabeta/CD19-depleted stem cell transplant. Receptors were obtained from a boy in the first two years of life who had a stem cell transplant for SCID, so the T cells may come from the graft donor.

V is TRBV13 and J is TRBJ2-3; the match to TRBD1 covers 7 bases. The germline V gene encodes CDR1 PRHDT and CDR2 FYEKMQ (reference sequence). The CDR3 totals 14 residues. With 3 bases clipped from V and 9 bases from J, the junction kept 9 bases outside the gene matches. CDR3 residues: CASSLTGLKETQYF. The CDR3 region has the DNA TGTGCCAGCAGCTTGACAGGGTTGAAGGAGACGCAGTATTTT.

The chain employs TRBV27 and TRBJ2-2, with a possible D match to TRBD2 (6 bases). Germline CDR1 is MNHEY and CDR2 is SMNVEV (reference sequence). V lost 5 bases and J lost 5, with 27 bases in between. The CDR3 loop spans 19 amino acids. As DNA, the CDR3 is TGTGCCAGCAGTCCCCAAATAAACGGCGTGGGGGGTTGGACCGGGGAGCTGTTTTTT. It yields the protein CASSPQINGVGGWTGELFF.

This clonotype was counted only a few times. The J gene is TRBJ2-7, the V gene TRBV6-1, with TRBD2 matching 13 bases. This CDR3 has 14 amino acids. In germline, CDR1 is MNHNS, CDR2 SASEGT. With V trimmed by 6 bases and J by 4 bases, 3 bases remained unmatched. CDR3 DNA sequence: TGTGCCAGCAGGAGGACTAGCGGGGGTTACGAGCAGTACTTC. Translated, it gives CASRRTSGGYEQYF.